What follows are 14 T cell receptor beta chains derived from one specimen sequenced in a study of control samples from healthy donors and cancer patients. This table comes from immunoSEQ multiplex PCR, and its TCRdb copy is limited to in-frame clones, with some not included. The table records roughly 170,000 clones, approximately 92% of them present only once. Material: blood. All receptors derive from an older woman in good health.

DNA of the CDR3: TGCGCCAGCAGCCAATCACAGGGTGATGGCTACACCTTC. Translation gives CASSQSQGDGYTF. The chain carries TRBV4-3 and TRBJ1-2; tentative D call: TRBD1 (6 bases). Looked up from germline, CDR1 is LGHNA and CDR2 is YSLEER. The length of the CDR3 is 13 residues. The germline V and J ends were trimmed by 2 bases and 6 bases, with 10 bases remaining between them.

The V and J genes are TRBV7-2 and TRBJ2-7; D call uncertain. The CDR3 runs to 14 residues. V lost 5 bases to trimming and J lost 0 bases, with 11 bases between them. Germline V gives CDR1 SGHTA, CDR2 FQGNSA. The CDR3 spells CASSPKLNSYEQYF. In DNA, the CDR3 is TGTGCCAGCAGCCCAAAGCTAAACTCCTACGAGCAGTACTTC.

This chain connects TRBV18 to TRBJ1-4; 10 bases align to TRBD1. Per the germline V gene, CDR1 is KGHSH and CDR2 is LQKENI. The CDR3 covers 17 residues. V trimming: 4 bases; J trimming: 0 bases; junction bases outside the gene matches: 5. The CDR3 loop reads CASSRTGTGATNEKLFF. The CDR3 DNA is TGTGCCAGCTCACGTACCGGGACAGGGGCAACTAATGAAAAACTGTTTTTT. Full variable domain (missing parts from reference TRBV18 and TRBJ1-4): NAGVMQNPRHLVRRRGQEARLRCSPMKGHSHVYWYRQLPEEGLKFMVYLQKENIIDESGMPKERFSAEFPKEGPSILRIQQVVRGDSAAYFCASSRTGTGATNEKLFFGSGTQLSVL.

This clone was detected only once. The rearrangement links TRBV7-2 to TRBJ1-1; a weak D match, TRBD1 (5 bases). The CDR3 has 14 residues. The germline V and J ends were trimmed by 7 bases and 5 bases, with 17 bases remaining between them. CDR1 and CDR2 (germline): SGHTA, FQGNSA. CDR3 sequence: CASIWGGENTEAFF. DNA of the CDR3: TGTGCCAGCATCTGGGGGGGGGAAAATACTGAAGCTTTCTTT.

V gene TRBV12-3 or TRBV12-4 combines with J gene TRBJ2-3; D unclear. V lost 5 bases and J lost 2, with 8 bases in between. The CDR3 is made up of 13 amino acids. The CDR3 coding sequence is TGTGCCAGCAGTCGAAGTAACACAGATACGCAGTATTTT. Translation: CASSRSNTDTQYF.

The chain is built from TRBV7-2 and TRBJ1-3, with D uncertain. The germline V and J ends were trimmed by 5 bases and 4 bases, with 15 bases remaining between them. The CDR3 contains 15 residues. Germline CDR1 reads SGHTA; CDR2 reads FQGNSA. For the CDR3, the DNA is TGTGCCAGCAGCCCCCCCACTAATTGGGGAAACACCATATATTTT. This translates into CASSPPTNWGNTIYF. Complete variable domain (other parts from reference TRBV7-2 and TRBJ1-3): GAGVSQSPSNKVTEKGKDVELRCDPISGHTALYWYRQSLGQGLEFLIYFQGNSAPDKSGLPSDRFSAERTGGSVSTLTIQRTQQEDSAVYLCASSPPTNWGNTIYFGEGSWLTVV.

The rearrangement links TRBV7-8 to TRBJ1-4; D possibly corresponds to TRBD1 (6 bases). The CDR3 contains 14 residues. V gave up 4 bases and J gave up 4 bases, with 10 bases separating them. Germline CDR1 reads SGHVS; CDR2 reads FQNEAQ. The CDR3 spells CASSSTGSNEKLFF. DNA for the CDR3: TGTGCCAGCAGCTCAACAGGGAGTAATGAAAAACTGTTTTTT.

The chain has TRBV11-2 and TRBJ1-5, with a weak D call TRBD1 (5 bases). V lost 0 bases, J lost 11 bases, and 14 bases lay in between. Germline lookup yields CDR1 SGHAT and CDR2 FQNNGV. The CDR3 spans 14 residues. The CDR3 DNA follows: TGTGCCAGCAGCTTAGAGGCCCATAGGGGAGCCCAGCATTTT. This codes for CASSLEAHRGAQHF.

The chain recombines TRBV7-7 with TRBJ1-3; tentative D call: TRBD1 (6 bases). The V gene's germline CDR1 is SSHAT and CDR2 FNYEAQ (reference sequence). The CDR3 covers 17 residues. Trimming stripped 4 bases from V and 0 bases from J, with 16 bases between. For the CDR3, the DNA is TGTGCCAGCAGCTACAGGGACTCAGCCAACTCTGGAAACACCATATATTTT. Residues: CASSYRDSANSGNTIYF.

The chain carries TRBV15 and TRBJ1-6, with D perhaps TRBD1 (6 bases). The V end was cut by 1 base, the J end by 6 bases, with 13 bases between. CDR3 length: 16 amino acids. The V gene's germline CDR1 is LNHNV and CDR2 YYDKDF (reference sequence). The CDR3 protein is CATSRGGAQANSPLHF. CDR3 bases: TGTGCCACCAGCAGAGGGGGGGCCCAGGCTAATTCACCCCTCCACTTT.

This chain uses TRBV19 with TRBJ2-5, with 8 nucleotides matching TRBD2. V lost 2 bases, J lost 5 bases, and 7 bases stayed unmatched. This CDR3 has 15 amino acids. CDR1 is LNHDA and CDR2 is SQIVND in the germline V gene (reference sequence). The CDR3 DNA is TGTGCCAGTAGTATAACAGCGGGGGCTTGGGAGACCCAGTACTTC. This codes for CASSITAGAWETQYF.

V is TRBV6-2 or TRBV6-3 and J is TRBJ2-6; D not resolved. This CDR3 has 17 amino acids. The germline V gene has CDR1 MNHEY and CDR2 SVGEGT. With 5 bases removed from V and 0 bases from J, the gap between germline ends came to 14 bases. The DNA for the CDR3 is TGTGCCAGCAGTAAGGGCCTCTACCACTCTGGGGCCAACGTCCTGACTTTC. Amino acid sequence: CASSKGLYHSGANVLTF.

V usage is TRBV5-4 and J usage is TRBJ1-2; TRBD1 matches at 9 bases. Losses at the gene ends were 5 bases for V and 8 bases for J; bases not matched to a gene: 16. Germline CDR1 and CDR2: SGHNT and YYREEE (reference sequence). The CDR3 covers 16 residues. CDR3 region: CASSSWKTGGAGGYTF. The CDR3 nucleotides read TGTGCCAGCAGTTCGTGGAAAACAGGGGGCGCTGGGGGCTACACCTTC.

The chain joins TRBV4-3 to TRBJ1-2; weak D call: TRBD1 (6 bases). The germline gives CDR1 LGHNA, CDR2 YSLEER. This CDR3 is built from 18 residues. The V end lost 0 bases, the J end lost 2 bases, and 19 bases lay between the germline ends. The CDR3 DNA sequence: TGCGCCAGCAGCCAAGATGCGGGGGCCCACCTCGACAACTATGGCTACACCTTC. Its protein is CASSQDAGAHLDNYGYTF.